This is a list of T cell receptor beta chains from one sample in a study of blood T cells in healthy people across ages. TCRdb re-analysed the 5' RACE reads in MiXCR, keeping a single row per CDR3 protein. The profile covers over 700,000 distinct CDR3 sequences, with approximately 53% appearing a single time and about 42% taken by the ten largest. Sequencing was carried out using blood. Receptors originate from a man at least 80 years old in good health. The CDR3 runs from the conserved cysteine through the conserved F or W. D genes are given only for firm matches. Clone size is stated in some rows and not others, as once, few, many or a class when expanded.

cdr3_nt,cdr3_aa,j_call,clone_size,v_call,d_call
TGCGCCAGCAGCTTGAATCCCGGGAGTGAATCCGGGGAGCTGTTTTTT,CASSLNPGSESGELFF,TRBJ2-2,once,TRBV5-1,NA
TGCAGTGCTAGTCTCCCGGGACTAGCCCGCAATGAGCAGTTCTTC,CSASLPGLARNEQFF,TRBJ2-1,NA,TRBV20-1,TRBD2
TGTGCCAGCAGCTTACGTCCGGGAGCAAATAGCAATCAGCCCCAGCATTTT,CASSLRPGANSNQPQHF,TRBJ1-5,NA,TRBV7-8,NA
TGTGCCAGCACTGGGACTAGCGGGAACCGAAATGAGCGGTTCTTC,CASTGTSGNRNERFF,TRBJ2-1,NA,TRBV3-1,TRBD2
TGTGCCAGCAGGAGGGGACAGGGTGCCTATGGCTACACCTTC,CASRRGQGAYGYTF,TRBJ1-2,NA,TRBV3-1,TRBD1
TGTGCCAGCAGCTTACAGGGCGTTATATCAGATACGCAGTATTTT,CASSLQGVISDTQYF,TRBJ2-3,NA,TRBV7-2,NA
TGTGCCAGCACCGCTAGCCTTTTACTCTACGAGCAGTACTTC,CASTASLLLYEQYF,TRBJ2-7,NA,TRBV28,NA
TGTGCCACCGGGACAGACGGGGTTGAAAAACTGTTTTTT,CATGTDGVEKLFF,TRBJ1-4,NA,TRBV2,TRBD1
TGCAGTGCTGAAGAAGTGGTCACTGGAACCCTAGGGGAAAAACTGTTTTTT,CSAEEVVTGTLGEKLFF,TRBJ1-4,NA,TRBV20-1,NA
TGCAGTGCTAGAGAGGTCCCCGGAAACACCATATATTTT,CSAREVPGNTIYF,TRBJ1-3,NA,TRBV20-1,NA
TGTGCCAGCAGTTACATTTCGGGGACAGGGACGGAGACCCAGTACTTC,CASSYISGTGTETQYF,TRBJ2-5,NA,TRBV6-6,TRBD1
TGTGCCAGCAGCGGCGGGACTAGCGTTAGCACAGATACGCAGTATTTT,CASSGGTSVSTDTQYF,TRBJ2-3,NA,TRBV9,TRBD2
TGTGCCAGCAGCTTGGTTCCAGGGTATAACACTGAAGCTTTCTTT,CASSLVPGYNTEAFF,TRBJ1-1,few,TRBV5-5,NA
TGCAGCACCGTAGGGGAACCCAAAAACATTCAGTACTTC,CSTVGEPKNIQYF,TRBJ2-4,NA,TRBV29-1,NA
TGTGCCAGCAAAATGGACTCGCTCCAAGAGACCCAGTACTTC,CASKMDSLQETQYF,TRBJ2-5,few,TRBV6-2/TRBV6-3,NA
TGTGCCAGCAGGCCGGGTGGGGAGGGCGGTGGCTACACCTTC,CASRPGGEGGGYTF,TRBJ1-2,NA,TRBV25-1,NA
TGCAGTGCTAAGCCACTAGCGGGGGTTACAGATACGCAGTATTTT,CSAKPLAGVTDTQYF,TRBJ2-3,NA,TRBV20-1,TRBD2
TGTGCCAGCAGCCAAGACATCGACAGGCCCCTAGCCAAAAACATTCAGTACTTC,CASSQDIDRPLAKNIQYF,TRBJ2-4,NA,TRBV12-3/TRBV12-4,NA
TGCGCTGGGGGGTATAGCAATCAGCCCCAGCATTTT,CAGGYSNQPQHF,TRBJ1-5,NA,TRBV29-1,NA
TGTGCCATCAGAGACCCCCATAGCTGCGAGCAGTACTTC,CAIRDPHSCEQYF,TRBJ2-7,NA,TRBV10-3,NA